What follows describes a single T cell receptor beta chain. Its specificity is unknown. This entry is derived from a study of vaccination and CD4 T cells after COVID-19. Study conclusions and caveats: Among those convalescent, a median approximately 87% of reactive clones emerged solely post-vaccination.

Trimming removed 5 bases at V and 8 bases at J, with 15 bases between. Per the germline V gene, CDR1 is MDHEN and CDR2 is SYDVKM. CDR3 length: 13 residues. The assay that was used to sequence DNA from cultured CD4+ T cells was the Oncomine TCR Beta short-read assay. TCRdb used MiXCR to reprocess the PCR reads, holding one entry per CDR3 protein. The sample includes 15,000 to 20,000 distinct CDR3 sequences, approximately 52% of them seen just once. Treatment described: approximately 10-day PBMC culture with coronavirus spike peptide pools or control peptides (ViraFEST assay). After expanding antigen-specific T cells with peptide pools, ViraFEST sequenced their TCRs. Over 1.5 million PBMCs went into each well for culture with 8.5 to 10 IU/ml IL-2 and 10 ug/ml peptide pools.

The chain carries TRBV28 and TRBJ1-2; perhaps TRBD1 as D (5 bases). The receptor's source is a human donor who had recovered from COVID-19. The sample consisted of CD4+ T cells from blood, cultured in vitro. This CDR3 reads CASSPSERQGYTF. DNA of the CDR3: TGTGCCAGCAGTCCTTCAGAGCGACAGGGCTACACCTTC.